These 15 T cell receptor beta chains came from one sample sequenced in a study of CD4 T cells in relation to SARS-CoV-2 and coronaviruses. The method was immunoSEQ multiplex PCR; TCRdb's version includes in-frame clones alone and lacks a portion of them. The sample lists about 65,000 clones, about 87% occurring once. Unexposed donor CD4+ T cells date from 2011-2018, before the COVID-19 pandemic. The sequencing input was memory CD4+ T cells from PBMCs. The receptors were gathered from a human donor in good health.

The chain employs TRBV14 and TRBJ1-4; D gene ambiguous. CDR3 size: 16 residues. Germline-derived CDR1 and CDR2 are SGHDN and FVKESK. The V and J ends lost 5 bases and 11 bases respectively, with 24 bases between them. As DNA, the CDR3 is TGTGCCAGCAGCAGGCCGATAGGCGGCACGCCTGGGAAACTGTTTTTT. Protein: CASSRPIGGTPGKLFF.

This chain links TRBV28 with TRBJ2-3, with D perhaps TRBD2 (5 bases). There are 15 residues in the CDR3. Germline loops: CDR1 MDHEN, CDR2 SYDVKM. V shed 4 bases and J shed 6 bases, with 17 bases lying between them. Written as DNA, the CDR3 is TGTGCCAGCAGTTCCGTCGACCTAAGCGGCGATACGCAGTATTTT. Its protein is CASSSVDLSGDTQYF. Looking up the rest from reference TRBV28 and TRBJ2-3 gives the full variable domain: DVKVTQSSRYLVKRTGEKVFLECVQDMDHENMFWYRQDPGLGLRLIYFSYDVKMKEKGDIPEGYSVSREKKERFSLILESASTNQTSMYLCASSSVDLSGDTQYFGPGTRLTVL.

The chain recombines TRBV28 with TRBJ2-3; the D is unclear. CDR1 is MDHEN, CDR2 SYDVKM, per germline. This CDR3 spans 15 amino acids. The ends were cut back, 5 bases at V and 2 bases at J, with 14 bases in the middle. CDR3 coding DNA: TGTGCCAGCAGTACCACCGGGTCCTACACAGATACGCAGTATTTT. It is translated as CASSTTGSYTDTQYF. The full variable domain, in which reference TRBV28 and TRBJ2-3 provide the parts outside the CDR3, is DVKVTQSSRYLVKRTGEKVFLECVQDMDHENMFWYRQDPGLGLRLIYFSYDVKMKEKGDIPEGYSVSREKKERFSLILESASTNQTSMYLCASSTTGSYTDTQYFGPGTRLTVL.

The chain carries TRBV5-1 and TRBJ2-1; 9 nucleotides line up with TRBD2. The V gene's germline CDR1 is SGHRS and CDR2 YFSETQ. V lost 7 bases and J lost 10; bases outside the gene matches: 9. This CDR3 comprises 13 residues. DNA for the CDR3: TGCGCCAGCGGGCGGGAGGGCCCGAGGGAGCAGTTCTTC. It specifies CASGREGPREQFF.

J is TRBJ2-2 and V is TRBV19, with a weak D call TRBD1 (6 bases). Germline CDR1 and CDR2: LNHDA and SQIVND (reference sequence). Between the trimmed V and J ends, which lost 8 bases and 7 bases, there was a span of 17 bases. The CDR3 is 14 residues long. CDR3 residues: CASHRQGRSGELFF. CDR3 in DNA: TGTGCCAGTCATCGGCAGGGGCGCAGCGGGGAGCTGTTTTTT.

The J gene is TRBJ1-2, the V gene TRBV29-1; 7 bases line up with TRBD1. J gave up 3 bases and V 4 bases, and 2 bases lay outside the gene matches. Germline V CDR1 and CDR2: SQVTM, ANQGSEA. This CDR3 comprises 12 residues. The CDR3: CSVAGGHYGYTF. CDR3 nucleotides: TGCAGCGTTGCAGGGGGGCACTATGGCTACACCTTC.

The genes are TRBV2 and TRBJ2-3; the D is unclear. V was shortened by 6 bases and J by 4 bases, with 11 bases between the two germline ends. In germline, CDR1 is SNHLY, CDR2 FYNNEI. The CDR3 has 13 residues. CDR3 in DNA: TGTGCCAGCAGCCAGTTTGACGCAGATACGCAGTATTTT. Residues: CASSQFDADTQYF. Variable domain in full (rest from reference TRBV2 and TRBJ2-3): EPEVTQTPSHQVTQMGQEVILRCVPISNHLYFYWYRQILGQKVEFLVSFYNNEISEKSEIFDDQFSVERPDGSNFTLKIRSTKLEDSAMYFCASSQFDADTQYFGPGTRLTVL.

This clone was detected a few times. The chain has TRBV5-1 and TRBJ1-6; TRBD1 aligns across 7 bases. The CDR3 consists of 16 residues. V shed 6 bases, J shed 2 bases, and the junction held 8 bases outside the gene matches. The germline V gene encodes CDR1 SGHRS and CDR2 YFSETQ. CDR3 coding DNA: TGCGCCAGCACCCTACAGGGGTCAGCCTATAATTCACCCCTCCACTTT. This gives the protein CASTLQGSAYNSPLHF.

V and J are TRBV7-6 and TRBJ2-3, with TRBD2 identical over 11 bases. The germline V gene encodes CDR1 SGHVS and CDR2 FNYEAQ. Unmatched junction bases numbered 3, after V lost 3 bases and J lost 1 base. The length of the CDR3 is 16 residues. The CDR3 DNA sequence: TGTGCCAGCAGCTTGTTACTAGCGGGGGGCACAGATACGCAGTATTTT. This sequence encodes CASSLLLAGGTDTQYF.

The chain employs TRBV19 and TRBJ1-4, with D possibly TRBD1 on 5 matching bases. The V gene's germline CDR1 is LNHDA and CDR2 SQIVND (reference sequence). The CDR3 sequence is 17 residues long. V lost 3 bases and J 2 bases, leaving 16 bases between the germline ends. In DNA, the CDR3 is TGTGCCAGTAGTATGAGGGGTAGGAGGGCGACTAATGAAAAACTGTTTTTT. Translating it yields CASSMRGRRATNEKLFF.

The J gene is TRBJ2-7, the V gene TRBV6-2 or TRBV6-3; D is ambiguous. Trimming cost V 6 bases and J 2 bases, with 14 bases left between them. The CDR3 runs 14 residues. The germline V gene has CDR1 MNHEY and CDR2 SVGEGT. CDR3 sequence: CASSKEMATYEQYF. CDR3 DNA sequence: TGTGCCAGCAGCAAAGAGATGGCTACCTACGAGCAGTACTTC.

The CDR3 reads CASGDRVAGNTIYF. Here the CDR3 DNA reads TGTGCCAGCGGCGACAGGGTCGCTGGAAACACCATATATTTT. The genes are TRBV19 and TRBJ1-3; 7 positions match TRBD1. The CDR3 is 14 residues long. The ends lost 9 bases at V and 2 bases at J; junction bases unmatched: 7. Germline-derived CDR1 and CDR2 are LNHDA and SQIVND (reference sequence).

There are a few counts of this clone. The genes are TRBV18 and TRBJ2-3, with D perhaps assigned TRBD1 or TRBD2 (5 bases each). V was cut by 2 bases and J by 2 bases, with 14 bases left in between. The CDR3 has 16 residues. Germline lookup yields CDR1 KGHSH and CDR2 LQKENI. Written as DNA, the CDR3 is TGTGCCAGCTCACCAATTAACGGGGCACCCACAGATACGCAGTATTTT. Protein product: CASSPINGAPTDTQYF.

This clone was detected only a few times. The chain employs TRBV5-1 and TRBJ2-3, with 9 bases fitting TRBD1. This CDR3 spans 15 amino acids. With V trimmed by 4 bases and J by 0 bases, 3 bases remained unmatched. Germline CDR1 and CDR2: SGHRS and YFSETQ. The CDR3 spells CASSEGQGSTDTQYF. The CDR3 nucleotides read TGCGCCAGCAGCGAGGGACAGGGAAGCACAGATACGCAGTATTTT.

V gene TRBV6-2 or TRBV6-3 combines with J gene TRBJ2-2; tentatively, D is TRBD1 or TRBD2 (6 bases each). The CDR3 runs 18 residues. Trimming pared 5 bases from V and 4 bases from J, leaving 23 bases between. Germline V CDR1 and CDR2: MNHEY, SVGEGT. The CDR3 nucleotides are TGTGCCAGCAGTCCGCACCCTACAGGGAGGTTTGGCACCGGGGAGCTGTTTTTT. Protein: CASSPHPTGRFGTGELFF.